The clone carrying this T cell receptor beta chain was observed a few times. Its cognate antigen is unknown. Produced via immunoSEQ multiplex PCR; TCRdb's table is partial and in-frame only. The sample lists around 28,000 clones, around 87% seen once, with roughly 19% in the top ten. V shed 6 bases and J 4 bases; nucleotides not matched to a gene: 3. Germline-derived CDR1 and CDR2 are MNHEY and SVGAGI. This CDR3 has 13 residues. The data were taken from a study of OX40 agonist ivuxolimab in advanced cancers. Cycle 7 day 1, cycle 4 day 1, and baseline were the timepoints at which blood was sampled. Study-wide findings and caveats: Circulating CD4+ and CD8+ T cells showed clonal expansion by week 6 at 0.1 to 3.0 mg/kg. Also present in some nonresponders was a low level of normalized T-cell clonal expansion.

The sequence was obtained from an adult with an advanced solid tumor such as melanoma, head and neck, liver or kidney cancer. This chain links TRBV6-5 with TRBJ1-1, with TRBD1 identical over 9 bases. The material was CD4+ or CD8+ T cells sorted from blood, obtained in a trial of the OX40 agonist ivuxolimab. The CDR3 DNA reads TGTGCCAGCAGACCGGGACAGGGCACTGAAGCTTTCTTT. Its translation: CASRPGQGTEAFF.